Described below is a single TCR beta chain sequence and its context. In germline, CDR1 is MDHEN, CDR2 SYDVKM. The length of the CDR3 is 15 residues. V gave up 6 bases and J gave up 3 bases; unmatched junction bases: 7. This record comes from a study of blood T cell repertoires in COVID-19. TCRdb's table, derived via immunoSEQ multiplex PCR, lists solely in-frame clones and lacks some. Among about 210,000 clones listed, around 89% were seen once. J is TRBJ1-3 and V is TRBV28; 8 bases are shared with TRBD1. This receptor was obtained from a woman between 40 and 55 years old with acute COVID-19. Input material: PBMCs or T cells enriched from blood (not recorded which). In nucleotides, the CDR3 is TGTGCCAGCAGGGCCCAGGGGGCCTTTGGAAACACCATATATTTT. The encoded protein is CASRAQGAFGNTIYF.